Presented here are 30 T cell receptor beta chains from one specimen sequenced in a study of blood T cell repertoires in COVID-19. The data were produced by immunoSEQ multiplex PCR, yet TCRdb's version contains in-frame clones alone and is incomplete. Here the sample spans 200,000 to 250,000 clones, roughly four fifths being singletons. The sample consisted of peripheral blood. All receptors derive from a middle-aged woman with acute or convalescent COVID-19.

This chain joins TRBV11-2 and TRBJ1-1; D perhaps matches TRBD1 (6 bases). V lost 1 base, J lost 1 base, and 10 bases lay in between. This CDR3 spans 15 amino acids. Germline lookup yields CDR1 SGHAT and CDR2 FQNNGV. This CDR3 is CASSLALGANTEAFF. CDR3 in DNA: TGTGCCAGCAGCTTAGCTCTGGGGGCGAACACTGAAGCTTTCTTT.

V and J are TRBV30 and TRBJ1-2, with 7 bases aligning to TRBD1. The junction had 9 bases not matched to a gene; V was cut back by 3 bases and J by 5 bases. The CDR3 totals 14 residues. Germline-derived CDR1 and CDR2 are GTSNPN and SVGIG (reference sequence). In nucleotides, the CDR3 is TGTGCCTGGAGGAAGGCAGGGGGGACGTATGGCTACACCTTC. Its protein product is CAWRKAGGTYGYTF.

The chain couples TRBV27 to TRBJ2-2; TRBD2 matches at 10 bases. CDR3 length: 16 residues. Trimming cost V 5 bases and J 5 bases; bases outside gene matches: 8. From germline, CDR1 is MNHEY and CDR2 SMNVEV (reference sequence). CDR3 sequence reads: CASSPRLAGLTGELFF. The CDR3 nucleotides are TGTGCCAGCAGTCCCCGACTAGCGGGTCTTACCGGGGAGCTGTTTTTT.

V gene TRBV4-1 combines with J gene TRBJ2-4, with TRBD2 matching 13 bases. In germline, CDR1 is MGHRA, CDR2 YSYEKL. The CDR3 has 17 residues. Unmatched junction bases numbered 8, after V lost 0 bases and J lost 9 bases. The CDR3 reads CASSQDLTSGGLAIQYF. CDR3 nucleotide sequence: TGCGCCAGCAGCCAAGATCTGACTAGCGGGGGGTTGGCCATTCAGTACTTC.

The rearrangement joins TRBV18 to TRBJ1-1; the D is unclear. This CDR3 has 15 amino acids. From germline, CDR1 is KGHSH and CDR2 LQKENI. V was trimmed by 6 bases and J by 1 base, leaving 15 bases between them. The CDR3 nucleotides are TGTGCCAGCTCCCAAAGACAAGTGGCGAACACTGAAGCTTTCTTT. Translation gives CASSQRQVANTEAFF. The variable domain in full, with the rest retrieved from reference TRBV18 and TRBJ1-1, is NAGVMQNPRHLVRRRGQEARLRCSPMKGHSHVYWYRQLPEEGLKFMVYLQKENIIDESGMPKERFSAEFPKEGPSILRIQQVVRGDSAAYFCASSQRQVANTEAFFGQGTRLTVV.

The chain uses TRBV29-1 and TRBJ2-2; 8 nucleotides agree with TRBD1. CDR1 and CDR2 from the germline V gene are SQVTM and ANQGSEA. Trimming removed 2 bases from V and 7 bases from J; junction bases left unmatched: 6. There are 14 residues in the CDR3. For the CDR3, the DNA is TGCAGCGTTGAATATTACGGGACAGGCGGGGAGCTGTTTTTT. This sequence encodes CSVEYYGTGGELFF.

The V gene is TRBV2, the J gene TRBJ2-2; TRBD1 is a possible D gene (5 bases). CDR3 length: 14 amino acids. V was clipped by 4 bases and J by 5 bases, with 11 bases between them. From germline, CDR1 is SNHLY and CDR2 FYNNEI. The CDR3 bases are TGTGCCAGCAGTGGGCAGGGTTGGACCGGGGAGCTGTTTTTT. Amino acid sequence: CASSGQGWTGELFF.

The rearrangement uses TRBV30 and TRBJ2-1, with TRBD2 matching 10 bases. Trimming took 2 bases from V and 6 from J; bases not matched to a gene: 4. The CDR3 is 14 amino acids. CDR1 and CDR2 from the germline V gene are GTSNPN and SVGIG (reference sequence). The CDR3 nucleotides are TGTGCCTGGAGTAGGAGCGGGGGGGGCAATGAGCAGTTCTTC. Its protein product is CAWSRSGGGNEQFF.

The chain joins TRBV3-1 (or the pseudogene TRBV3-2) to TRBJ1-2, with TRBD1 identical over 10 bases. The J segment lost 4 bases and the V segment lost 5 bases, leaving 7 bases of the junction unmatched. CDR1 and CDR2 (germline): LGHDT, YNNKEL (reference sequence). This CDR3 has 15 residues. CDR3 loop: CASSLRQGASYGYTF. CDR3 DNA sequence: TGTGCCAGCAGCTTGAGACAGGGGGCCAGCTATGGCTACACCTTC.

The CDR3 DNA follows: TGTGCCAGCAGTTACTCGCCGGGAAGGATCGAGCAGTACTTC. This sequence encodes CASSYSPGRIEQYF. The chain joins TRBV6-2 or TRBV6-3 to TRBJ2-7; weak D call: TRBD2 (5 bases). Germline CDR1 is MNHEY and CDR2 is SVGEGT. The V end lost 0 bases, the J end lost 6 bases, and 12 bases lay between the germline ends. This CDR3 has 14 amino acids.

In this sample, this clone turned up once. CDR3: CASSLGGVTYEQYF. CDR3 coding DNA: TGCGCCAGCAGCTTGGGCGGGGTTACCTACGAGCAGTACTTC. The chain couples TRBV5-1 to TRBJ2-7; tentatively, D is TRBD2 (6 bases). This CDR3 has 14 amino acids. V lost 0 bases to trimming and J lost 2 bases, with 9 bases between them. Germline V lookup: CDR1 SGHRS, CDR2 YFSETQ.

The chain uses TRBV6-5 and TRBJ2-7; TRBD2 might be the D (6 bases). CDR1 and CDR2 from the germline V gene are MNHEY and SVGAGI. Trimming took 4 bases from V and 5 from J, leaving 15 bases between them. This CDR3 spans 14 amino acids. CDR3 nucleotides: TGTGCCAGCAGTTCCGGGACTCCTAACCACGAGCAGTACTTC. Protein product: CASSSGTPNHEQYF.

The chain is built from TRBV5-1 and TRBJ1-1; the match to TRBD1 covers 8 bases. The J segment lost 6 bases and the V segment lost 3 bases, leaving 7 bases of the junction unmatched. The CDR3 is 14 residues long. Germline V gene data show CDR1 as SGHRS and CDR2 as YFSETQ. This chain's CDR3 is CASSSTGAKAEAFF. The CDR3 coding sequence is TGCGCCAGCAGCTCGACAGGGGCGAAGGCTGAAGCTTTCTTT.

The V and J genes are TRBV6-5 and TRBJ2-3, with D possibly matching TRBD2 (6 bases). V lost 2 bases and J 2 bases, leaving 14 bases between the germline ends. This CDR3 is 16 amino acids long. Germline V gives CDR1 MNHEY, CDR2 SVGAGI. CDR3 in DNA: TGTGCCAGCAGTTACGCCCGGGCGGGATACACAGATACGCAGTATTTT. As protein: CASSYARAGYTDTQYF.

The V gene is TRBV5-8, the J gene TRBJ2-1; D is possibly TRBD1 (5 bases). The V and J ends lost 4 bases and 5 bases respectively, with 10 bases between them. Germline assignment: CDR1 SGHTS and CDR2 YDEGEE. The CDR3 covers 13 residues. CDR3 sequence reads: CASSADSHNEQFF. CDR3 nucleotide sequence: TGTGCCAGCAGCGCCGACAGCCACAATGAGCAGTTCTTC.

This clone appeared once. The chain joins TRBV11-2 to TRBJ1-2; possible D gene TRBD1, 6 bases. V lost 4 bases and J lost 4, with 10 bases in between. CDR3 length: 13 residues. Germline CDR1 SGHAT, CDR2 FQNNGV. CDR3 loop: CASSSDRIYGYTF. The CDR3 DNA reads as TGTGCCAGCAGCTCCGACAGGATCTATGGCTACACCTTC.

This clone came up once. This chain links TRBV29-1 with TRBJ1-4; TRBD1 matches 7 bases. In germline, CDR1 is SQVTM, CDR2 ANQGSEA. Trimming cost V 1 base and J 11 bases; bases outside gene matches: 16. The CDR3 extends over 16 amino acids. The CDR3 sequence is CSVEGDYGQAAGKLFF. CDR3 nucleotides: TGCAGCGTTGAAGGAGACTACGGACAGGCCGCCGGGAAACTGTTTTTT.

The rearrangement links TRBV6-2 or TRBV6-3 to TRBJ1-1; D not resolved. The germline V and J ends were trimmed by 2 bases and 3 bases, with 10 bases remaining between them. Germline loops: CDR1 MNHEY, CDR2 SVGEGT. This CDR3 region has 14 residues. CDR3 sequence reads: CASSYMSPDTEAFF. The CDR3 coding sequence is TGTGCCAGCAGTTACATGTCCCCAGACACTGAAGCTTTCTTT.

The CDR3 region has the DNA TGCGCCAGCAGCTTGAGGACAGGGGTCCGGGGCAACTATGGCTACACCTTC. Encoded protein: CASSLRTGVRGNYGYTF. The V and J genes are TRBV5-1 and TRBJ1-2; 9 bases are shared with TRBD1. With V trimmed by 1 base and J by 2 bases, 9 bases remained unmatched. Germline V lookup: CDR1 SGHRS, CDR2 YFSETQ. CDR3 length: 17 residues.

This chain joins TRBV25-1 and TRBJ2-3; TRBD2 agrees at 8 bases. CDR3 size: 14 residues. Germline CDR1 MGHDK, CDR2 SYGVNS. With V trimmed by 6 bases and J by 6 bases, 8 bases remained unmatched. The CDR3 protein is CASRYSGMGDTQYF. The CDR3 DNA sequence: TGTGCCAGCAGGTATAGCGGGATGGGCGATACGCAGTATTTT.

CDR3: CASSRSGTGIDEQYF. As DNA, the CDR3 is TGTGCCAGCTCACGATCCGGGACAGGGATCGACGAGCAGTACTTC. The rearrangement uses TRBV18 and TRBJ2-7; 9 bases align to TRBD1. The germline V gene has CDR1 KGHSH and CDR2 LQKENI. The CDR3 runs 15 residues. Trimming cost V 4 bases and J 5 bases; bases outside gene matches: 9. Full variable domain (outside the CDR3, taken from reference TRBV18 and TRBJ2-7): NAGVMQNPRHLVRRRGQEARLRCSPMKGHSHVYWYRQLPEEGLKFMVYLQKENIIDESGMPKERFSAEFPKEGPSILRIQQVVRGDSAAYFCASSRSGTGIDEQYFGPGTRLTVT.

As DNA, the CDR3 is TGTGCCATCAGCGAAGGAGTAACAGGGGGCAAATCGAACGGAAACACCATATATTTT. Protein sequence: CAISEGVTGGKSNGNTIYF. The chain is built from TRBV10-3 and TRBJ1-3, with 9 bases identical to TRBD1. Trimming at V came to 6 bases and at J to 4 bases, leaving 19 bases not matched to a gene. The length of the CDR3 is 19 residues. The germline V gene has CDR1 ENHRY and CDR2 SYGVKD.

The chain combines TRBV27 with TRBJ2-3; tentative D call: TRBD1 (5 bases). Germline V gives CDR1 MNHEY, CDR2 SMNVEV (reference sequence). This CDR3 has 15 residues. V shed 4 bases and J shed 9 bases, with 20 bases lying between them. The CDR3, as DNA: TGTGCCAGCAGTTCCCTCGTCAGGGCAGATCGAACGCAGTATTTT. This sequence encodes CASSSLVRADRTQYF.

The chain couples TRBV18 to TRBJ2-1, with 8 positions matching TRBD2. The CDR3 spans 14 residues. In germline, CDR1 is KGHSH, CDR2 LQKENI. V dropped 2 bases and J dropped 8; count of bases not matched to a gene: 5. CDR3 bases: TGTGCCAGCTCACCAGAAGCGGGGGCCCATGAGCAGTTCTTC. Its translation: CASSPEAGAHEQFF. The full variable domain, in which reference TRBV18 and TRBJ2-1 provide the parts outside the CDR3, is NAGVMQNPRHLVRRRGQEARLRCSPMKGHSHVYWYRQLPEEGLKFMVYLQKENIIDESGMPKERFSAEFPKEGPSILRIQQVVRGDSAAYFCASSPEAGAHEQFFGPGTRLTVL.

This chain joins TRBV5-6 and TRBJ1-6; possible D gene TRBD1, 5 bases. Germline V gene sequence: CDR1 SGHDT, CDR2 YYEEEE. This CDR3 spans 13 amino acids. V shed 4 bases and J shed 10 bases, with 12 bases lying between them. CDR3 coding DNA: TGTGCCAGCAGCCGTAGGAGGGACTCACCCCTCCACTTT. This sequence encodes CASSRRRDSPLHF.

The chain employs TRBV18 and TRBJ2-2; D is unclear. Trimming removed 6 bases at V and 5 bases at J, with 10 bases between. This CDR3 has 13 residues. CDR1 is KGHSH and CDR2 is LQKENI in the germline V gene. CDR3 nucleotide sequence: TGTGCCAGCTCTCCTATACGAACCGGGGAGCTGTTTTTT. Translation gives CASSPIRTGELFF.

Only a few counts were recorded for this clone. The chain employs TRBV18 and TRBJ1-1; no clear D gene. Germline CDR1 reads KGHSH; CDR2 reads LQKENI. V was shortened by 6 bases and J by 5 bases, with 16 bases between the two germline ends. This CDR3 region has 14 residues. CDR3 bases: TGTGCCAGCTCGCTAGATCGGGGTTGGACTGAAGCTTTCTTT. Residues: CASSLDRGWTEAFF.

The CDR3 region is CASSVDLAGYGNEQFF. Written as DNA, the CDR3 is TGTGCCAGCAGCGTAGATCTAGCGGGGTACGGGAATGAGCAGTTCTTC. The chain is built from TRBV9 and TRBJ2-1, with 9 bases matching TRBD2. The CDR3 has 16 amino acids. V shed 0 bases and J 7 bases; nucleotides not matched to a gene: 8. Germline V lookup: CDR1 SGDLS, CDR2 YYNGEE. The variable domain in full, with the rest retrieved from reference TRBV9 and TRBJ2-1, is DSGVTQTPKHLITATGQRVTLRCSPRSGDLSVYWYQQSLDQGLQFLIQYYNGEERAKGNILERFSAQQFPDLHSELNLSSLELGDSALYFCASSVDLAGYGNEQFFGPGTRLTVL.

This clone occurred a few times. The rearrangement links TRBV2 to TRBJ2-3; 13 bases fit TRBD2. V trimming: 6 bases; J trimming: 5 bases; junction bases outside the gene matches: 11. Per germline, CDR1 SNHLY and CDR2 FYNNEI. The CDR3 is 17 amino acids. In DNA, the CDR3 is TGTGCCAGCAGCAAACGAGGACTAGCGGGGGTAAGAGATACGCAGTATTTT. It codes for CASSKRGLAGVRDTQYF. Full variable domain (rest looked up from reference TRBV2 and TRBJ2-3): EPEVTQTPSHQVTQMGQEVILRCVPISNHLYFYWYRQILGQKVEFLVSFYNNEISEKSEIFDDQFSVERPDGSNFTLKIRSTKLEDSAMYFCASSKRGLAGVRDTQYFGPGTRLTVL.

This rearrangement joins TRBV18 to TRBJ1-4, with 11 bases that match TRBD1. This CDR3 is 14 amino acids long. V was pared by 8 bases and J by 6 bases, with 5 bases of the junction left unmatched. Germline V lookup: CDR1 KGHSH, CDR2 LQKENI. The CDR3 spells CASHRDRGDEKLFF. CDR3 nucleotides: TGTGCCAGCCACCGGGACAGGGGGGATGAAAAACTGTTTTTT.